This T cell receptor beta chain comes out of a study of vaccination and CD4 T cells after COVID-19. Whole-study context: Two Hispanic individuals were among six male and four female convalescent patients.

Cultured CD4+ T cell DNA was sequenced using the Oncomine TCR Beta short-read assay. TCRdb independently ran MiXCR on the PCR reads; one entry per CDR3 protein. Seen here are 12,000 to 15,000 distinct CDR3 sequences, roughly 31% observed once, and the top ten hold 20% to 25%. By share of the sample, this clonotype is medium-sized. No antigen is known for it. Treatment reported: roughly 11-day PBMC culture with coronavirus spike peptide pools or control peptides (ViraFEST assay). The TCR was taken from a human donor with COVID-19. The specimen was cultured CD4+ T cells from blood.

CDR3 in DNA: TGTGCCACCAGCAGACCCCGAAACAGGGAGTATAATTCACCCCTCCACTTT. Its protein product is CATSRPRNREYNSPLHF. V usage is TRBV15 and J usage is TRBJ1-6; TRBD1 might be the D (6 bases). CDR1 LNHNV and CDR2 YYDKDF come from the germline V gene (reference sequence). The CDR3 is 17 amino acids. V was pared by 2 bases and J by 4 bases, with 15 bases between.